This TCR beta chain was profiled in a study of T-cell reconstitution after alpha-beta-depleted transplantation in children. This clonotype was seen repeatedly, ten times or more. As yet, its antigen is unknown. TCRbeta library construction was performed incorporating unique molecular identifiers. Using its own MiXCR run on the PCR reads, TCRdb lists one record per CDR3 protein. Among around 17,000 distinct CDR3 sequences listed, over 5% were seen once. Overall study findings and caveats: Surviving recipient T cells and thymic progenitors underlay high day-60 TCRbeta diversity in some patients. T-cell counts and diversity were attributed mostly to newly produced T cells one year after transplant. Reported findings indicate that, about two months after transplant, alpha-beta T cells came from several hundred expanded clones, which were derived from non-depleted graft cells.

Germline V lookup: CDR1 SNHLY, CDR2 FYNNEI. V lost 0 bases and J 4 bases, leaving 9 bases between the germline ends. The length of the CDR3 is 14 residues. The chain uses TRBV2 and TRBJ2-5; possibly TRBD1 for D (6 bases). This TCR came from a boy aged 5-17 years with acute lymphoblastic leukemia, due to receive a stem cell transplant. Material: PBMCs, obtained before TCRalphabeta/CD19-depleted stem cell transplant. The CDR3, as DNA: TGTGCCAGCAGTGAAGCAAGGGGGTCAGAGACCCAGTACTTC. This encodes CASSEARGSETQYF.